Below, 16 T cell receptor beta chains from the same sample are listed, as sequenced in a study of T-cell reconstitution after alpha-beta-depleted transplantation in children. Unique molecular identifiers were used to barcode this TCRbeta library. TCRdb reprocessed the PCR reads via MiXCR and lists one record per CDR3 protein. The sample contains approximately 15,000 distinct CDR3 sequences, 9.5% to 15% of which appear only once. The sequenced sample was PBMCs, mostly from graft donor cells, obtained 180 days after TCRalphabeta/CD19-depleted stem cell transplant. Receptors were obtained from a boy under three years old who had a stem cell transplant for Wiskott-Aldrich syndrome, so the T cells may come from the graft donor.

This clonotype was recorded many times. The V call is TRBV7-9, the J call TRBJ1-2; D gene unclear. Germline CDR1 is SEHNR and CDR2 is FQNEAQ (reference sequence). The CDR3 is 14 amino acids. V was clipped by 5 bases and J by 4 bases, with 14 bases between them. The CDR3 region is CASSVDVESYGYTF. CDR3 sequence (DNA): TGTGCCAGCAGCGTAGACGTAGAATCCTATGGCTACACCTTC.

This clonotype is medium-sized. The J gene is TRBJ2-5, the V gene TRBV28; D call uncertain. CDR1 is MDHEN, CDR2 SYDVKM, per germline. V was shortened by 1 base and J by 3 bases, with 6 bases between the two germline ends. The CDR3 length is 13 residues. CDR3 nucleotides: TGTGCCAGCAGTTTATTTCTGGAAGAGACCCAGTACTTC. Translated: CASSLFLEETQYF.

This clonotype was recorded many times. The chain employs TRBV20-1 and TRBJ2-1, with TRBD2 as a possible D gene (5 bases). Germline V gene sequence: CDR1 DFQATT, CDR2 SNEGSKA (reference sequence). Trimming cost V 3 bases and J 5 bases, with 11 bases left between them. The CDR3 covers 13 residues. CDR3 DNA sequence: TGCAGTGCTAGCGGCTGGGAGCACAATGAGCAGTTCTTC. Translation gives CSASGWEHNEQFF.

This clonotype was seen repeatedly, ten times or more. The CDR3, as DNA: TGTGCCAGCAGCTTAGCGGGGGGATATAATTCACCCCTCCACTTT. This encodes CASSLAGGYNSPLHF. The chain carries TRBV7-2 and TRBJ1-6; tentative D call: TRBD1 (5 bases). CDR1 is SGHTA, CDR2 FQGNSA, per germline. This CDR3 has 15 amino acids. V lost 0 bases and J 4 bases, leaving 7 bases between the germline ends.

The table lists this clonotype with many counts. J is TRBJ2-1 and V is TRBV29-1; D possibly matches TRBD1 or TRBD2 (5 bases each). The CDR3 runs to 15 residues. Trimming took 5 bases from V and 8 from J, leaving 22 bases between them. The germline gives CDR1 SQVTM, CDR2 ANQGSEA. The CDR3 nucleotides are TGCAGCGTTTTCCCAGGGACCATCCGTACGGATGAGCAGTTCTTC. Its protein product is CSVFPGTIRTDEQFF.

The sample holds a few counts of this clonotype. The V gene is TRBV5-6, the J gene TRBJ2-7; D possibly corresponds to TRBD2 (5 bases). V lost 0 bases to trimming and J lost 5 bases, with 12 bases between them. The CDR3 has 14 amino acids. CDR1 SGHDT and CDR2 YYEEEE come from the germline V gene. In DNA, the CDR3 is TGTGCCAGCAGCTTGGCGTCTCTTAGCGACGAGCAGTACTTC. This translates into CASSLASLSDEQYF.

This clonotype was counted ten times or more. The chain uses TRBV6-6 and TRBJ1-4; D unclear. Germline V gives CDR1 MNHNY, CDR2 SVGAGI (reference sequence). This CDR3 has 11 residues. V was pared by 2 bases and J by 8 bases, with 3 bases between. For the CDR3, the DNA is TGTGCCAGCAGTTACGGGGAAAAACTGTTTTTT. Translation gives CASSYGEKLFF.

V and J are TRBV3-1 and TRBJ2-5; 8 positions agree with TRBD2. The CDR3 spans 18 residues. CDR1 is LGHDT and CDR2 is YNNKEL in the germline V gene (reference sequence). The V gene end was trimmed by 0 bases and the J gene end by 5 bases; junction bases not matched to a gene: 14. The CDR3 DNA is TGTGCCAGCAGCCAAGACCCGATAGGCCGGGAGGGCCGTGAGACCCAGTACTTC. Residues: CASSQDPIGREGRETQYF.

This clonotype has at least ten counts. This chain connects TRBV12-3 or TRBV12-4 to TRBJ1-4; D gene ambiguous. V gave up 3 bases and J gave up 12 bases, with 8 bases separating them. CDR3 size: 11 residues. CDR3 sequence reads: CASSFSFELFF. The CDR3 nucleotides read TGTGCCAGCAGTTTTAGTTTCGAACTGTTTTTT.

This clonotype was seen many times. The V and J genes are TRBV15 and TRBJ2-7; TRBD2 matches 7 bases. The CDR3 spans 17 residues. Germline CDR1 LNHNV, CDR2 YYDKDF (reference sequence). Trimming cost V 1 base and J 1 base; bases outside gene matches: 10. Here the CDR3 DNA reads TGTGCCACCAGCAGAGGACTAGATATCGGGAGGTCCTACGAGCAGTACTTC. Its translation is CATSRGLDIGRSYEQYF.

This clonotype has a count of ten or more. The V and J genes are TRBV7-9 and TRBJ2-3; tentatively, D is TRBD2 (5 bases). The ends were cut back, 7 bases at V and 6 bases at J, with 8 bases in the middle. The CDR3 loop spans 11 amino acids. Germline V gene sequence: CDR1 SEHNR, CDR2 FQNEAQ (reference sequence). Here the CDR3 reads CASTPGDTQYF. The CDR3 DNA reads as TGTGCCAGCACGCCGGGGGATACGCAGTATTTT.

This clonotype was seen only a few times. CDR3 bases: TGTGCCAGCAGCCCCTCAGGGGGGAACATTCAGTACTTC. Encoded protein: CASSPSGGNIQYF. V usage is TRBV14 and J usage is TRBJ2-4; tentatively, D is TRBD1 (7 bases). Germline loops: CDR1 SGHDN, CDR2 FVKESK. Trimming cost V 4 bases and J 7 bases, with 11 bases left between them. The CDR3 sequence is 13 residues long.

This clonotype was counted ten times or more. The V gene is TRBV5-1, the J gene TRBJ2-5; 9 bases line up with TRBD2. V dropped 3 bases and J dropped 2; count of bases not matched to a gene: 2. Germline CDR1 and CDR2: SGHRS and YFSETQ. The CDR3 sequence is 14 residues long. The DNA of the CDR3 is TGCGCCAGCAGCTACGGACTAGCGCAAGAGACCCAGTACTTC. Translated, it gives CASSYGLAQETQYF.

This clonotype was counted ten times or more. J is TRBJ2-7 and V is TRBV5-1; TRBD1 or TRBD2 may be the D gene (5 bases each). CDR1 SGHRS and CDR2 YFSETQ come from the germline V gene. V gave up 4 bases and J gave up 5 bases, with 7 bases separating them. CDR3 length: 11 amino acids. The CDR3 here is CASSVGDEQYF. The CDR3 region has the DNA TGCGCCAGCAGCGTGGGGGACGAGCAGTACTTC.

The rearrangement joins TRBV4-3 to TRBJ2-1; 10 bases map to TRBD2. The CDR3 totals 16 residues. Germline CDR1 reads LGHNA; CDR2 reads YSLEER. J was trimmed by 7 bases and V by 4 bases; bases with no gene match: 10. CDR3 region: CASSPLSGRGGNEQFF. The CDR3 DNA reads as TGCGCCAGCAGCCCTCTCAGCGGGAGGGGAGGGAATGAGCAGTTCTTC.

This clonotype appeared many times. The chain carries TRBV7-6 and TRBJ1-6; possible D gene TRBD1, 5 bases. This CDR3 is built from 14 residues. Trimming removed 0 bases at V and 10 bases at J, with 10 bases between. In germline, CDR1 is SGHVS, CDR2 FNYEAQ. CDR3 sequence: CASSLAGAESPLHF. For the CDR3, the DNA is TGTGCCAGCAGCTTAGCAGGGGCGGAATCACCCCTCCACTTT.